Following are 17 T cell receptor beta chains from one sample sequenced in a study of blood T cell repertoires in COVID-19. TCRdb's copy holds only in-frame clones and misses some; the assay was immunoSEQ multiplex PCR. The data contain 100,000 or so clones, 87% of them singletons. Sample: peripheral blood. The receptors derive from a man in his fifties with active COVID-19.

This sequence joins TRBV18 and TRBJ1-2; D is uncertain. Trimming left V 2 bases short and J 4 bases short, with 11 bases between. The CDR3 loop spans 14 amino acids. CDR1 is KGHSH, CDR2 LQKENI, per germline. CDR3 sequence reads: CASSPSTEIYGYTF. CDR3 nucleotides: TGTGCCAGCTCACCATCGACGGAGATCTATGGCTACACCTTC.

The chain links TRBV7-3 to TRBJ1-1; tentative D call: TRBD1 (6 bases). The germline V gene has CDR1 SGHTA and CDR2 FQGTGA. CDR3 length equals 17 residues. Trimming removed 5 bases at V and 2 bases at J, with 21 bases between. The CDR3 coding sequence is TGTGCCAGCAGCGACTACCCTCTGGACAGCATTAACACTGAAGCTTTCTTT. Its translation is CASSDYPLDSINTEAFF.

CDR3 in DNA: TGTGCCAGCAGTTTCCACGCCGGGACAGTAGCCAAAAACATTCAGTACTTC. This gives the protein CASSFHAGTVAKNIQYF. The chain is built from TRBV28 and TRBJ2-4; 7 bases agree with TRBD1. This CDR3 is 17 amino acids long. After removal of 3 bases from V and 0 bases from J, the junction contained 8 bases not matched to a gene. Germline V gene sequence: CDR1 MDHEN, CDR2 SYDVKM.

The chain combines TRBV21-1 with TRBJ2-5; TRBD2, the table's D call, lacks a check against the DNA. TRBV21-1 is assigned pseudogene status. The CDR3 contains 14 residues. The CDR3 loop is CASSVTGGRETQYF. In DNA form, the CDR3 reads TGTGCCAGCAGCGTCACGGGGGGGCGGGAGACCCAGTACTTC.

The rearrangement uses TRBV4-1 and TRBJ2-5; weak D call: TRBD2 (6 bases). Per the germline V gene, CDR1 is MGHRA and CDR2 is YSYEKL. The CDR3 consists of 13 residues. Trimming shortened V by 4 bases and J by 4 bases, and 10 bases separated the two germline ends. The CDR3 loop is CASSRMGGETQYF. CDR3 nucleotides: TGCGCCAGCAGCCGCATGGGGGGAGAGACCCAGTACTTC.

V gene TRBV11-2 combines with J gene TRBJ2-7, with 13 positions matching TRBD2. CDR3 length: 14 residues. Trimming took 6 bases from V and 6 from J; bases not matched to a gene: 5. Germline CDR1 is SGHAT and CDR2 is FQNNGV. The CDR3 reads CASRRLAGGPEQYF. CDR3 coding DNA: TGTGCCAGCAGACGACTAGCGGGGGGACCCGAGCAGTACTTC.

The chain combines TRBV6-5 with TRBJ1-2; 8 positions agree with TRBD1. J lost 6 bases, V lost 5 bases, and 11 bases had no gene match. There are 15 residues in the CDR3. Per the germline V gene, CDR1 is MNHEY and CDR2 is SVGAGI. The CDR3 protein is CASSLTPGGGNGYTF. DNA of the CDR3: TGTGCCAGCAGTCTCACCCCAGGGGGCGGGAATGGCTACACCTTC.

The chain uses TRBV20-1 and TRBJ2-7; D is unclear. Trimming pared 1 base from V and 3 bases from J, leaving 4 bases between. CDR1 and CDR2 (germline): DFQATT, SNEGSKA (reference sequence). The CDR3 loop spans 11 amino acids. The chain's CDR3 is CSARGSYEQYF. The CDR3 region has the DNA TGCAGTGCTAGAGGGAGCTACGAGCAGTACTTC.

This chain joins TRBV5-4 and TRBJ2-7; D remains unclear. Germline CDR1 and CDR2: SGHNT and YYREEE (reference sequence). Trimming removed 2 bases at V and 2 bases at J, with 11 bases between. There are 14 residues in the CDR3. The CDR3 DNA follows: TGTGCCAGCAGCTTTGTTCCAGATACCTACGAGCAGTACTTC. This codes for CASSFVPDTYEQYF.

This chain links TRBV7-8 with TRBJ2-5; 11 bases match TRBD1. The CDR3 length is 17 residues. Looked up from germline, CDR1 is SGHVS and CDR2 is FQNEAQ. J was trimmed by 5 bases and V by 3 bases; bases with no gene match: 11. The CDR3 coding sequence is TGTGCCAGCAGCTTTCCAAGGACAGGGGGCGTTTACGAGACCCAGTACTTC. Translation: CASSFPRTGGVYETQYF.

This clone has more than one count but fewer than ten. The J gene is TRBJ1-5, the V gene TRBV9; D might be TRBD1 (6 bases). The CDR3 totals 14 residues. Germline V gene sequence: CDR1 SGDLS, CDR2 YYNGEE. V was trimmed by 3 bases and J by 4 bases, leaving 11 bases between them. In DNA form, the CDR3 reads TGTGCCAGCAGCGCCTCAACAGGGAATCAGCCCCAGCATTTT. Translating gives CASSASTGNQPQHF.

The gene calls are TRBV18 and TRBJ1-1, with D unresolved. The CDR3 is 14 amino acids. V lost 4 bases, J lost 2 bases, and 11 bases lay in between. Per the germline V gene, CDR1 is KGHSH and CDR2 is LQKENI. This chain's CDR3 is CASSRQAFNTEAFF. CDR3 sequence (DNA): TGTGCCAGCTCACGCCAGGCCTTTAACACTGAAGCTTTCTTT.

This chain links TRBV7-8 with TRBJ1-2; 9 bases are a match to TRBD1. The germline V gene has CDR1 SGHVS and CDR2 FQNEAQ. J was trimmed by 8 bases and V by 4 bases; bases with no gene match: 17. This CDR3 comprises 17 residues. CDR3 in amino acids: CASSSNLDRGPMRGYTF. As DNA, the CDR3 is TGTGCCAGCAGCTCTAACCTGGACAGGGGCCCGATGCGGGGCTACACCTTC.

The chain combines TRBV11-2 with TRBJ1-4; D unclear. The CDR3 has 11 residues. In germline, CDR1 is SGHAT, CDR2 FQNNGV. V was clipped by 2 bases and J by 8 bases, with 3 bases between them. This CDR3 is CASSLPEKLFF. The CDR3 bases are TGTGCCAGCAGCTTACCGGAAAAACTGTTTTTT.

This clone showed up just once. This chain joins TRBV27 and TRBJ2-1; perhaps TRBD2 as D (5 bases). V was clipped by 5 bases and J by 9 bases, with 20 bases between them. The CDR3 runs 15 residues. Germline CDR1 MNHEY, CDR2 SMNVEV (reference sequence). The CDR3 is CASSLLLDVRGEQFF. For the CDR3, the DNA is TGTGCCAGCAGTCTACTCCTCGATGTCCGGGGTGAGCAGTTCTTC.

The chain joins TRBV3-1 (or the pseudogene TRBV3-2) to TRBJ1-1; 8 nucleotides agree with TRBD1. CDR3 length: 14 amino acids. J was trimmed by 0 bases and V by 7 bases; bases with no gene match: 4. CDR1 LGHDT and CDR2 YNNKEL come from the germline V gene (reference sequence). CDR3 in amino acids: CASTPTGVNTEAFF. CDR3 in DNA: TGTGCCAGCACTCCGACAGGGGTGAACACTGAAGCTTTCTTT.

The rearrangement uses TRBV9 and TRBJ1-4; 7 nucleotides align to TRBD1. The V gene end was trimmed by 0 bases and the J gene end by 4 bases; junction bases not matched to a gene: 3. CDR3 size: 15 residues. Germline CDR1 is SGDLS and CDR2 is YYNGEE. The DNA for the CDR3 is TGTGCCAGCAGCGTAGGGGGACAGCTTAATGAAAAACTGTTTTTT. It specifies CASSVGGQLNEKLFF.